These 11 T cell receptor beta chains share one sample of origin, sequenced in a study of Tregs in tolerant kidney transplant recipients. Mixed chimerism was transient after nonmyeloablative marrow transplants from related graft donors. Sequencing used immunoSEQ multiplex PCR; TCRdb keeps in-frame clones, though not all of them. This sample has tens of thousands of clones, with 93% found just once. The sample in question was CD4+ T cells from blood (PBMCs), obtained 12 months after the transplant. The receptors here all came from a human patient who received a combined kidney and bone marrow transplant. T cells may partly derive from the graft donor.

The chain carries TRBV4-1 and TRBJ1-1; D gene uncertain. Germline values: CDR1 MGHRA, CDR2 YSYEKL. The germline V and J ends were trimmed by 4 bases and 0 bases, with 18 bases remaining between them. The CDR3 runs to 17 residues. In DNA form, the CDR3 reads TGCGCCAGCAGCCTAAGACCCCCGGGGAGTTTGAACACTGAAGCTTTCTTT. This codes for CASSLRPPGSLNTEAFF.

The chain is built from TRBV28 and TRBJ1-2; D is ambiguous. Per germline, CDR1 MDHEN and CDR2 SYDVKM. V lost 6 bases, J lost 5 bases, and 19 bases lay in between. CDR3 length: 15 residues. CDR3 sequence reads: CASSRQGKAGYGYTF. The CDR3 DNA is TGTGCCAGCAGCCGACAAGGGAAAGCGGGGTATGGCTACACCTTC.

The chain employs TRBV7-9 and TRBJ2-1; D is ambiguous. V lost 1 base, J lost 8 bases, and 6 bases lay in between. CDR3 size: 12 residues. Germline V gives CDR1 SEHNR, CDR2 FQNEAQ (reference sequence). CDR3 nucleotide sequence: TGTGCCAGCAGCTTAGAGCTTCATGAGCAGTTCTTC. This translates into CASSLELHEQFF. Filled out from reference TRBV7-9 and TRBJ2-1, the complete variable domain reads DTGVSQNPRHKITKRGQNVTFRCDPISEHNRLYWYRQTLGQGPEFLTYFQNEAQLEKSRLLSDRFSAERPKGSFSTLEIQRTEQGDSAMYLCASSLELHEQFFGPGTRLTVL.

V and J are TRBV5-4 and TRBJ2-3; no clear D. V was trimmed by 5 bases and J by 1 base, leaving 17 bases between them. The CDR3 extends over 16 amino acids. Germline V gives CDR1 SGHNT, CDR2 YYREEE (reference sequence). For the CDR3, the DNA is TGTGCCAGCAGGCGTGAGGAAAGCCGGGGCACAGATACGCAGTATTTT. Translated: CASRREESRGTDTQYF.

This rearrangement joins TRBV19 to TRBJ1-4, with a weak D call TRBD1 (6 bases). Trimming removed 7 bases at V and 2 bases at J, with 14 bases between. Germline CDR1 and CDR2: LNHDA and SQIVND (reference sequence). CDR3 length: 15 residues. CDR3 protein: CASTATRGTNEKLFF. For the CDR3, the DNA is TGTGCCAGTACCGCGACGAGGGGGACTAATGAAAAACTGTTTTTT.

The chain employs TRBV5-1 and TRBJ2-7, with 9 bases that match TRBD1. The CDR3 length is 15 residues. Germline V CDR1 and CDR2: SGHRS, YFSETQ. After removal of 0 bases from V and 4 bases from J, the junction contained 5 bases not matched to a gene. The CDR3 reads CASSLGTGEIYEQYF. The CDR3 DNA is TGCGCCAGCAGCTTGGGGACAGGGGAGATTTACGAGCAGTACTTC.

V and J are TRBV15 and TRBJ1-5, with D tentatively TRBD1 (5 bases). The V and J ends lost 1 base and 3 bases respectively, with 10 bases between them. Per the germline V gene, CDR1 is LNHNV and CDR2 is YYDKDF (reference sequence). The CDR3 contains 15 residues. This chain's CDR3 is CATSRAARDNQPQHF. Here the CDR3 DNA reads TGTGCCACCAGCAGAGCGGCCAGGGACAATCAGCCCCAGCATTTT.

The gene calls are TRBV16 and TRBJ2-7, with D maybe TRBD2 (6 bases). Germline V lookup: CDR1 KGHSY, CDR2 FQNENV. V was cut by 0 bases and J by 6 bases, with 12 bases left in between. The CDR3 is 14 amino acids. The CDR3: CASSQSSGPREQYF. In DNA form, the CDR3 reads TGTGCCAGCAGCCAATCGAGCGGGCCGCGCGAGCAGTACTTC. The full variable domain, its missing parts supplied by reference TRBV16 and TRBJ2-7, is GEEVAQTPKHLVRGEGQKAKLYCAPIKGHSYVFWYQQVLKNEFKFLISFQNENVFDETGMPKERFSAKCLPNSPCSLEIQATKLEDSAVYFCASSQSSGPREQYFGPGTRLTVT.

The genes are TRBV5-3 and TRBJ1-3; 7 nucleotides match TRBD1. TRBV5-3 is designated an ORF whose function remains uncertain. The CDR3 loop spans 16 amino acids. The ends lost 4 bases at V and 0 bases at J; junction bases unmatched: 7. CDR3 sequence (DNA): TGTGCCAGAAGCCCCGAGACAGGGAGCTCTGGAAACACCATATATTTT. Amino acids: CARSPETGSSGNTIYF.

This clone has only one observation. This sequence joins TRBV9 and TRBJ1-2; D may be TRBD1 (5 bases). Germline V lookup: CDR1 SGDLS, CDR2 YYNGEE. The CDR3 is made up of 12 amino acids. V lost 0 bases and J 8 bases, leaving 8 bases between the germline ends. The CDR3 here is CASSVAGGGYTF. The CDR3 DNA reads as TGTGCCAGCAGCGTAGCCGGGGGAGGCTACACCTTC.

This clone was recorded only once. The chain is built from TRBV19 and TRBJ1-2; 8 bases line up with TRBD1. Germline loops: CDR1 LNHDA, CDR2 SQIVND (reference sequence). V lost 3 bases, J lost 5 bases, and 5 bases stayed unmatched. This CDR3 is 14 amino acids long. The CDR3: CASSIQGAQYGYTF. CDR3 in DNA: TGTGCCAGTAGTATTCAGGGGGCGCAGTATGGCTACACCTTC.